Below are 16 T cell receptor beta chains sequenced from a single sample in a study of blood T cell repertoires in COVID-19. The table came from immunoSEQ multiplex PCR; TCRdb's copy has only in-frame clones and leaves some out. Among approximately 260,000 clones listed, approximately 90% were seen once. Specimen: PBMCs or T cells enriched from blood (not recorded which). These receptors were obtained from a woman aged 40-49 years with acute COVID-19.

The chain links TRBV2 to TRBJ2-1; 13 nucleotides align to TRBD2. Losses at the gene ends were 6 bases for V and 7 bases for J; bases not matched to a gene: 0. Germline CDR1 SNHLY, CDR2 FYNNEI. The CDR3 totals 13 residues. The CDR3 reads CASRTSGGNEQFF. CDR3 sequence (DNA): TGTGCCAGCAGGACTAGCGGGGGGAATGAGCAGTTCTTC.

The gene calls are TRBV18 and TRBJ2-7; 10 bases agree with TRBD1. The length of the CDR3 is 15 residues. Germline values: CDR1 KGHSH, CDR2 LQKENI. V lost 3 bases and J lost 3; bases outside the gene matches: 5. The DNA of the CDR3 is TGTGCCAGCTCACCCGGGACAGGGGAGTTCTACGAGCAGTACGTC. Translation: CASSPGTGEFYEQYV.

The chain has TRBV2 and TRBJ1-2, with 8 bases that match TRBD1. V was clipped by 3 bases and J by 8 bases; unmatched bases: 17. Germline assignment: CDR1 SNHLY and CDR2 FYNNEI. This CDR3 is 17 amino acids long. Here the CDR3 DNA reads TGTGCCAGCAGTGAGGACCTAATGACGGACAGGGACGTCGGCTACACCTTC. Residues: CASSEDLMTDRDVGYTF.

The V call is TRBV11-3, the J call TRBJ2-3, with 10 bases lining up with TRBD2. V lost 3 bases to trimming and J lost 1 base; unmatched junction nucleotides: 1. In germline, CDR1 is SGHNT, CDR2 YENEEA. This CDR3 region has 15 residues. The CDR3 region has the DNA TGTGCCAGCAGCTTCCTAGCGGGGGGCACAGATACGCAGTATTTT. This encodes CASSFLAGGTDTQYF.

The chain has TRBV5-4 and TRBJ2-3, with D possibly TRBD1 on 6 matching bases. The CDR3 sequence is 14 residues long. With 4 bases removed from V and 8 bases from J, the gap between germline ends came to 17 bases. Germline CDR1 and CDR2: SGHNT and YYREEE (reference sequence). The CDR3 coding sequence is TGTGCCAGCAGCCCGGACAGCCGTGTTTCTACGCAGTATTTT. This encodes CASSPDSRVSTQYF.

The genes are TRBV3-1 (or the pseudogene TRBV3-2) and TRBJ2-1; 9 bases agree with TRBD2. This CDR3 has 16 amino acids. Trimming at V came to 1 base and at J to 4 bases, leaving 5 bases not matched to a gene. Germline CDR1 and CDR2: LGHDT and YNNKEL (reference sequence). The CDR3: CASSQVLAGPYNEQFF. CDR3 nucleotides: TGTGCCAGCAGCCAAGTTCTAGCGGGACCGTACAATGAGCAGTTCTTC.

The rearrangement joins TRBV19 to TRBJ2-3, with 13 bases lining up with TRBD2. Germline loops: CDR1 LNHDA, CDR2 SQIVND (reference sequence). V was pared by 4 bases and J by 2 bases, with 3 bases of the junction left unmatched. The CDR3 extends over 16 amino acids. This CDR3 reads CASSTGTSGTTDTQYF. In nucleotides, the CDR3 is TGTGCCAGTAGTACGGGGACTAGCGGGACCACAGATACGCAGTATTTT. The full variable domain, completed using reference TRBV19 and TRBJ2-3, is DGGITQSPKYLFRKEGQNVTLSCEQNLNHDAMYWYRQDPGQGLRLIYYSQIVNDFQKGDIAEGYSVSREKKESFPLTVTSAQKNPTAFYLCASSTGTSGTTDTQYFGPGTRLTVL.

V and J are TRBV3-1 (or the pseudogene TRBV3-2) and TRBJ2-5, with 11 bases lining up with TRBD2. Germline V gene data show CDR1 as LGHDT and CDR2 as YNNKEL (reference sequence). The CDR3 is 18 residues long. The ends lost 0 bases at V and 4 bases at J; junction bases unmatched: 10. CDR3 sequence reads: CASSQDKPSGRILETQYF. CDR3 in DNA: TGTGCCAGCAGCCAAGATAAGCCTAGCGGGAGGATACTAGAGACCCAGTACTTC.

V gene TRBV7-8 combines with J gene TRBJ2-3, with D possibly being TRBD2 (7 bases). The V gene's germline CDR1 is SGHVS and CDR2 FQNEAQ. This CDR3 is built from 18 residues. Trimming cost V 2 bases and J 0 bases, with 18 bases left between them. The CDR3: CASSLRSRGARSTDTQYF. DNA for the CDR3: TGTGCCAGCAGCTTACGTTCTCGGGGGGCGAGGAGCACAGATACGCAGTATTTT. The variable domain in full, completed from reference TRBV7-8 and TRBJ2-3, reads GAGVSQSPRYKVAKRGQDVALRCDPISGHVSLFWYQQALGQGPEFLTYFQNEAQLDKSGLPSDRFFAERPEGSVSTLKIQRTQQEDSAVYLCASSLRSRGARSTDTQYFGPGTRLTVL.

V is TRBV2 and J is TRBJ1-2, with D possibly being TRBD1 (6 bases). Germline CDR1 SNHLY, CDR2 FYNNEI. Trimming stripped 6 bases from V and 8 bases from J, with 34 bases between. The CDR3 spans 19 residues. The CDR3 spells CASRTIRLGRGPSMGGYTF. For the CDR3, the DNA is TGTGCCAGCAGGACCATTCGGCTAGGCAGGGGCCCATCTATGGGGGGCTACACCTTC.

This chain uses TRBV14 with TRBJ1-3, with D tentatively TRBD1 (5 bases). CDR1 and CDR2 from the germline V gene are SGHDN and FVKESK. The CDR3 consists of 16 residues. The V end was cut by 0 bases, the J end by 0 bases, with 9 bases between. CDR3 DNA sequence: TGTGCCAGCAGCCAAGATTTCGGGGGCTCTGGAAACACCATATATTTT. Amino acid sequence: CASSQDFGGSGNTIYF.

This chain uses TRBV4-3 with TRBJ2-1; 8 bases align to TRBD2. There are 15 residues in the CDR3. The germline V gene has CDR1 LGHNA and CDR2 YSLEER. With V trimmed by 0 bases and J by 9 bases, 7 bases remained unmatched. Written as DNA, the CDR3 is TGCGCCAGCAGCCAAGATACGGGAGGGCCCGCTGAGCAGTTCTTC. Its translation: CASSQDTGGPAEQFF.

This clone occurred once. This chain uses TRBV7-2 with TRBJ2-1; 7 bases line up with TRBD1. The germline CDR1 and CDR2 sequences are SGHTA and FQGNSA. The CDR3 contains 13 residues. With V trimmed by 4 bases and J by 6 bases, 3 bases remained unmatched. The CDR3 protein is CASSSRGFNEQFF. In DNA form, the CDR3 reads TGTGCCAGCAGCTCCAGGGGGTTCAATGAGCAGTTCTTC.

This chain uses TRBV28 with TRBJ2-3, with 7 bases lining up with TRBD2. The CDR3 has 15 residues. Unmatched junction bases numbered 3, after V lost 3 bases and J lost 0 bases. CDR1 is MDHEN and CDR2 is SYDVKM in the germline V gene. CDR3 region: CASSLLGGSTDTQYF. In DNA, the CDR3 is TGTGCCAGCAGTTTGTTGGGAGGGAGCACAGATACGCAGTATTTT.

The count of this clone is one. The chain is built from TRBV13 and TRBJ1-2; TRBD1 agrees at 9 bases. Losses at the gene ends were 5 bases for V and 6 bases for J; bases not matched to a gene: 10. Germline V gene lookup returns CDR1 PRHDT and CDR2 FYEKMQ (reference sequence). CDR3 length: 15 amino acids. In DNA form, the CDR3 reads TGTGCCAGCAGCCATCGGAGGACAGGGGCAGATGGCTACACCTTC. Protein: CASSHRRTGADGYTF.

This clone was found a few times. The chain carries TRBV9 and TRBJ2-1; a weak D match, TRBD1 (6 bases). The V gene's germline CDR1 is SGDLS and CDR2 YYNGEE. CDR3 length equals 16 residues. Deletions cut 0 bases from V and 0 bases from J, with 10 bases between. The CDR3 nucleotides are TGTGCCAGCAGCGTAGGACAGGTGAGCTCCTACAATGAGCAGTTCTTC. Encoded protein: CASSVGQVSSYNEQFF.